The source of this T cell receptor (beta chain) is a study of shared clonotypes between healthy human individuals. At the level of the study: There were three CD4 naive, three CD4 memory, two CD8 naive and one CD8 memory plates per donor.

Assay: immunoSEQ multiplex PCR; the TCRdb copy retains only in-frame clones and omits some. The data contain more than 2,000,000 clones, more than 80% of them seen just once; the ten biggest clones take up 0.35% to 0.5%. Looked up from germline, CDR1 is MDHEN and CDR2 is SYDVKM. The V gene end was trimmed by 6 bases and the J gene end by 15 bases; junction bases not matched to a gene: 17. The CDR3 contains 15 residues. The sequence was collected from a man in his late teens or twenties in good health. Some clones in this sample may be carry-over from other donors' samples. The source material was naive CD4+ T cells from PBMCs. Subset denoted: CD45RA+ positively selected. The genes are TRBV28 and TRBJ2-1, with 10 nucleotides matching TRBD2. The CDR3 protein is CASSLASGGLTRRFF. The DNA for the CDR3 is TGTGCCAGCAGCCTCGCTAGCGGGGGCTTAACGCGACGGTTCTTC. Complete variable domain (other parts from reference TRBV28 and TRBJ2-1): DVKVTQSSRYLVKRTGEKVFLECVQDMDHENMFWYRQDPGLGLRLIYFSYDVKMKEKGDIPEGYSVSREKKERFSLILESASTNQTSMYLCASSLASGGLTRRFFGPGTRLTVL.